The rows below give T cell receptor beta chains drawn from one sample of a study of blood T cell repertoires in COVID-19. Generated by immunoSEQ multiplex PCR, the TCRdb table keeps only in-frame clones and is missing some. In the table there are about 180,000 clones, about 88% of which are singletons. Sample: PBMCs or T cells enriched from blood (not recorded which). Receptors were obtained from a woman younger than 30 who had recovered from COVID-19. CDR3s include the opening cysteine and the closing phenylalanine or tryptophan. Fields, in order: V gene, D gene, clone size, J gene, CDR3 protein, CDR3 DNA. D genes are given only for firm matches. Some rows mark clone size as missing; the rest say once, few, many or name a class of expanded clone.

TRBV5-1	NA	once	TRBJ2-2	CASSLTEVLGELFF	TGCGCCAGCAGCCTGACAGAAGTGTTGGGGGAGCTGTTTTTT
TRBV28	NA	NA	TRBJ1-3	CASSLGLSSGNTIYF	TGTGCCAGCAGTTTAGGGCTGAGCTCTGGAAACACCATATATTTT
TRBV5-8	TRBD1	NA	TRBJ1-1	CASSFDRDRRTFF	TGTGCCAGCAGCTTCGACCGGGACAGGAGAACTTTCTTT
TRBV10-3	TRBD1	NA	TRBJ2-3	CAISSTMTGSTDTQYF	TGTGCCATCAGTTCGACGATGACAGGGTCCACAGATACGCAGTATTTT
TRBV4-3	TRBD1	once	TRBJ1-2	CASSPSGTGLYYGYTF	TGCGCCAGCAGCCCCTCCGGGACAGGACTCTACTATGGCTACACCTTC
TRBV12-2	NA	NA	TRBJ2-6	CASRLRMGAGGLPGANVLTF	TGTGCAAGTCGCTTAAGGATGGGAGCAGGGGGCCTTCCTGGGGCCAACGTCCTGACTTTC
TRBV3-1/TRBV3-2	NA	NA	TRBJ2-7	CASSQETVTYEQYF	TGTGCCAGCAGCCAAGAAACGGTTACCTACGAGCAGTACTTC
TRBV18	TRBD2	few	TRBJ2-1	CASSPRSGVSYNEQFF	TGTGCCAGCTCACCACGCAGCGGGGTTTCCTACAATGAGCAGTTCTTC
TRBV21-1	NA	NA	TRBJ2-1	CASSKALVGNNEQFF	TGTGCCAGCAGCAAAGCTCTAGTCGGGAACAATGAGCAGTTCTTC
TRBV28	NA	NA	TRBJ1-5	CASSLIRGGNQPQHF	TGTGCCAGCAGTTTAATCCGGGGAGGCAATCAGCCCCAGCATTTT
TRBV5-1	TRBD1	NA	TRBJ1-1	CASSQTTGLNTEAFF	TGCGCCAGCAGCCAAACGACAGGGTTGAACACTGAAGCTTTCTTT
TRBV7-9	TRBD2	NA	TRBJ2-1	CASSLSGSTNEQFF	TGTGCCAGCAGCCTTAGCGGGAGTACGAATGAGCAGTTCTTC
TRBV4-3	NA	NA	TRBJ1-3	CASSPDSSSGNTIYF	TGCGCCAGCAGCCCTGACAGTAGCTCTGGAAACACCATATATTTT
TRBV1	NA	NA	TRBJ1-4	CTSSAQGRTNEKLFF	TGCACCAGCAGCGCACAGGGACGAACTAATGAAAAACTGTTTTTT
TRBV6-5	NA	NA	TRBJ1-5	CASSYSGDQPQHF	TGTGCCAGCAGCTACTCCGGGGATCAGCCCCAGCATTTT
TRBV11-2	NA	NA	TRBJ2-1	CASSLDRGAHNEQFF	TGTGCCAGCAGCTTAGACAGGGGGGCCCACAATGAGCAGTTCTTC
TRBV7-9	TRBD2	NA	TRBJ2-7	CASSPGTSVREQYF	TGTGCCAGCAGCCCGGGGACTAGCGTGAGGGAGCAGTACTTC
TRBV27	NA	NA	TRBJ2-1	CASSFDSVRNYNEQFF	TGTGCCAGCAGTTTCGACAGCGTTCGTAATTACAATGAGCAGTTCTTC
TRBV2	TRBD2	once	TRBJ2-1	CASTRLAGHEQFF	TGTGCCAGCACTCGGCTAGCGGGACATGAGCAGTTCTTC
TRBV14	TRBD1	NA	TRBJ1-2	CASSLDRVGYGYTF	TGTGCCAGCAGCCTGGACAGGGTGGGGTATGGCTACACCTTC
TRBV6-5	TRBD1	NA	TRBJ1-4	CASRLGQGNEKLFF	TGTGCCAGCAGACTCGGACAGGGTAATGAAAAACTGTTTTTT
TRBV6-5	NA	NA	TRBJ1-3	CASSSGGASSGNTIYF	TGTGCCAGCAGTTCCGGTGGGGCCAGCTCTGGAAACACCATATATTTT
TRBV2	NA	NA	TRBJ2-7	CASLSSYEQYF	TGTGCCAGCCTGAGCTCCTACGAGCAGTACTTC
TRBV27	TRBD2	few	TRBJ2-3	CASRRLAGVGSTDTQYF	TGTGCCAGCCGGCGACTAGCGGGAGTAGGAAGCACAGATACGCAGTATTTT
TRBV15	TRBD1	NA	TRBJ2-1	CATTTQGDNEQFF	TGTGCCACCACAACACAGGGGGACAATGAGCAGTTCTTC
TRBV3-1/TRBV3-2	TRBD2	NA	TRBJ2-1	CASRSQRGESIEQFF	TGTGCCAGCAGGTCCCAGCGGGGGGAATCTATTGAGCAGTTCTTC
TRBV6-2/TRBV6-3	NA	NA	TRBJ2-5	CASSRTQQETQYF	TGTGCCAGCAGTCGGACACAACAAGAGACCCAGTACTTC
TRBV2	NA	NA	TRBJ2-3	CASRRTAPSTDTQYF	TGTGCCAGCCGACGGACAGCTCCCTCCACAGATACGCAGTATTTT
TRBV27	TRBD1	NA	TRBJ2-3	CASTTGRTDTQYF	TGTGCCAGCACGACAGGGCGGACAGATACGCAGTATTTT
TRBV2	NA	NA	TRBJ1-2	CASSPTESYGYTF	TGTGCCAGCAGTCCCACAGAGAGCTATGGCTACACCTTC
TRBV6-5	NA	NA	TRBJ1-2	CASSYDSNGYTF	TGTGCCAGCAGTTACGACAGCAATGGCTACACCTTC
TRBV28	TRBD1	NA	TRBJ1-5	CASRLTGEYQPQHF	TGTGCCAGCAGACTGACAGGGGAGTATCAGCCCCAGCATTTT
TRBV24-1	TRBD1	NA	TRBJ2-1	CATSDFDRVDNEQFF	TGTGCCACCAGTGACTTTGACAGGGTTGACAATGAGCAGTTCTTC
TRBV2	NA	once	TRBJ1-2	CASRQGLYGYTF	TGTGCCAGCAGGCAGGGTCTGTATGGCTACACCTTC
TRBV5-4	TRBD1	NA	TRBJ1-1	CASSQTGGDTEAFF	TGTGCCAGCAGCCAGACAGGGGGGGACACTGAAGCTTTCTTT
TRBV27	TRBD1	NA	TRBJ2-7	CASSFGTGTYEQYF	TGTGCCAGCAGTTTTGGGACAGGAACCTACGAGCAGTACTTC
TRBV30	NA	NA	TRBJ1-4	CAWSVRGGNEKLFF	TGTGCCTGGAGTGTAAGGGGGGGGAATGAAAAACTGTTTTTT
TRBV3-1/TRBV3-2	NA	few	TRBJ1-4	CASSYVGVNEKLFF	TGTGCCAGCAGCTACGTGGGAGTCAATGAAAAACTGTTTTTT
TRBV5-4	TRBD2	NA	TRBJ2-7	CATREPSSYEQYF	TGTGCCACGCGGGAGCCCAGCTCCTACGAGCAGTACTTC
TRBV10-3	NA	NA	TRBJ1-5	CAISDEGQPQHF	TGTGCCATCAGTGACGAGGGTCAGCCCCAGCATTTT
TRBV10-3	NA	NA	TRBJ2-7	CAISALGQNYEQYF	TGTGCCATCAGTGCCCTAGGTCAGAACTACGAGCAGTACTTC
TRBV19	TRBD1	NA	TRBJ1-4	CASSIGTGGLNEKLFF	TGTGCCAGTAGTATCGGGACAGGGGGCCTGAATGAAAAACTGTTTTTT
TRBV11-2	NA	NA	TRBJ1-2	CASRGFRPGHYGYTF	TGTGCCAGCAGGGGCTTCAGACCAGGGCACTATGGCTACACCTTC
TRBV6-5	NA	NA	TRBJ2-5	CASSYGGSVQETQYF	TGTGCCAGCAGTTATGGGGGCAGCGTCCAAGAGACCCAGTACTTC
TRBV6-5	NA	NA	TRBJ2-5	CASRNPYETQYF	TGTGCCAGCAGAAATCCCTACGAGACCCAGTACTTC
TRBV4-3	TRBD1	once	TRBJ1-1	CASSQDGRTGGVTNTEAFF	TGCGCCAGCAGCCAAGATGGGCGGACAGGGGGAGTGACGAACACTGAAGCTTTCTTT
TRBV4-1	NA	NA	TRBJ2-7	CASSQPGEYEQYF	TGCGCCAGCAGCCAACCAGGGGAATACGAGCAGTACTTC
TRBV30	TRBD1	NA	TRBJ2-7	CAWSHRDRVLF	TGTGCCTGGAGTCACCGGGACAGGGTTCTCTTC
TRBV6-4	TRBD2	medium-sized	TRBJ2-3	CASSGTSEDTQYF	TGTGCCAGCAGCGGGACTAGCGAAGATACGCAGTATTTT
TRBV30	NA	NA	TRBJ2-7	CAWRYSSYEQYF	TGTGCCTGGAGGTACAGCTCCTACGAGCAGTACTTC
TRBV5-6	NA	NA	TRBJ1-5	CASSPGPPGQPQHF	TGTGCCAGCAGCCCCGGACCTCCGGGACAGCCCCAGCATTTT
TRBV5-4	TRBD1	NA	TRBJ1-1	CASNRAPGGNTEAFF	TGTGCCAGCAACCGGGCCCCAGGGGGGAACACTGAAGCTTTCTTT
TRBV6-2/TRBV6-3	NA	NA	TRBJ1-4	CASSYDTTNEKLFF	TGTGCCAGCAGTTACGACACAACTAATGAAAAACTGTTTTTT
TRBV9	TRBD1	NA	TRBJ1-6	CASSVSQGVNSPLHF	TGTGCCAGCAGCGTGTCTCAGGGGGTCAATTCACCCCTCCACTTT
TRBV4-1	TRBD1	NA	TRBJ2-7	CASSQGTPGTGDLVHEQYF	TGCGCCAGCAGCCAAGGGACCCCCGGGACAGGGGACCTCGTCCACGAGCAGTACTTC
TRBV30	TRBD2	NA	TRBJ2-3	CAWKVAGNTDTQYF	TGTGCCTGGAAGGTAGCGGGGAACACAGATACGCAGTATTTT
TRBV28	NA	NA	TRBJ1-2	CASSLTGGSYGYTF	TGTGCCAGCAGTTTAACAGGCGGCAGCTATGGCTACACCTTC
TRBV5-1	TRBD1	NA	TRBJ1-3	CASSGGTGVDSARNTIYF	TGCGCCAGCAGCGGAGGGACAGGGGTTGATTCAGCGAGAAACACCATATATTTT
TRBV3-1/TRBV3-2	NA	NA	TRBJ1-3	CASSRTGPFSGNTIYF	TGTGCCAGCAGCCGAACAGGGCCCTTCTCTGGAAACACCATATATTTT